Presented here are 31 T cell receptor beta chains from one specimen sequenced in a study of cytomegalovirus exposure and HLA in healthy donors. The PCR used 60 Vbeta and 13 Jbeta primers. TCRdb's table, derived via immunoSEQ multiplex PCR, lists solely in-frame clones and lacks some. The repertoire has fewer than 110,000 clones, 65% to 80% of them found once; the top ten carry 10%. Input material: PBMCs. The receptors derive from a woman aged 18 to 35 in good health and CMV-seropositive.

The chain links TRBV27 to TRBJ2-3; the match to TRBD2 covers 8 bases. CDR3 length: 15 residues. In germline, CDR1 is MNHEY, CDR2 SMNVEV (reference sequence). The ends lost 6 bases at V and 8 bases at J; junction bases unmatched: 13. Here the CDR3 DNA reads TGTGCCAGCAGGTTAGCGGGGCAAGCACAGCGTACGCAGTATTTT. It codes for CASRLAGQAQRTQYF.

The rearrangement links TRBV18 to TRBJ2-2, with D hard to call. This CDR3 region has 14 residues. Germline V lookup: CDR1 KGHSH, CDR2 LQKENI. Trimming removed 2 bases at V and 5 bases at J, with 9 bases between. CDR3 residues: CASSPMSNTGELFF. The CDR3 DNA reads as TGTGCCAGCTCACCAATGAGTAATACCGGGGAGCTGTTTTTT. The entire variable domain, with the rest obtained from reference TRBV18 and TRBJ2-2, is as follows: NAGVMQNPRHLVRRRGQEARLRCSPMKGHSHVYWYRQLPEEGLKFMVYLQKENIIDESGMPKERFSAEFPKEGPSILRIQQVVRGDSAAYFCASSPMSNTGELFFGEGSRLTVL.

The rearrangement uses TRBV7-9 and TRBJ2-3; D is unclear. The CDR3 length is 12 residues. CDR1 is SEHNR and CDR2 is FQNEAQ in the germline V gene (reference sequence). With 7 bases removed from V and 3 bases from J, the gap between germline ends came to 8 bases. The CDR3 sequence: CASTLATDTQYF. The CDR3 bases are TGTGCCAGCACCTTGGCAACAGATACGCAGTATTTT. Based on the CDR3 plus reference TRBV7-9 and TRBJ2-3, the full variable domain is DTGVSQNPRHKITKRGQNVTFRCDPISEHNRLYWYRQTLGQGPEFLTYFQNEAQLEKSRLLSDRFSAERPKGSFSTLEIQRTEQGDSAMYLCASTLATDTQYFGPGTRLTVL.

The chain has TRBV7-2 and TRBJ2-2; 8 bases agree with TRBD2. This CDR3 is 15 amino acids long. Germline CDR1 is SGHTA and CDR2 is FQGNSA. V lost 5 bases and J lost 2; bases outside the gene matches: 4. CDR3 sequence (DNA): TGTGCCAGCAGCCACGGGGGGGCAAACACCGGGGAGCTGTTTTTT. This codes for CASSHGGANTGELFF.

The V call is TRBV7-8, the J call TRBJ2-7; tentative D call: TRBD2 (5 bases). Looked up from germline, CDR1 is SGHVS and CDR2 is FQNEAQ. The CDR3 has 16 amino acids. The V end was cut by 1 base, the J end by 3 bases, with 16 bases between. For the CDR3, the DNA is TGTGCCAGCAGCTTAGGCGGACTCACTTCAGACTACGAGCAGTACTTC. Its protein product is CASSLGGLTSDYEQYF. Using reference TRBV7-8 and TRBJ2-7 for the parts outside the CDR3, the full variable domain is GAGVSQSPRYKVAKRGQDVALRCDPISGHVSLFWYQQALGQGPEFLTYFQNEAQLDKSGLPSDRFFAERPEGSVSTLKIQRTQQEDSAVYLCASSLGGLTSDYEQYFGPGTRLTVT.

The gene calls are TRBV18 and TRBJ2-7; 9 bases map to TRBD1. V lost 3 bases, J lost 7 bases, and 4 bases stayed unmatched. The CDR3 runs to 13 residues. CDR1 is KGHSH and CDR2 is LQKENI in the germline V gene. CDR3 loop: CASSPGQGREQYF. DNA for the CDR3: TGTGCCAGCTCACCGGGACAGGGTAGGGAGCAGTACTTC.

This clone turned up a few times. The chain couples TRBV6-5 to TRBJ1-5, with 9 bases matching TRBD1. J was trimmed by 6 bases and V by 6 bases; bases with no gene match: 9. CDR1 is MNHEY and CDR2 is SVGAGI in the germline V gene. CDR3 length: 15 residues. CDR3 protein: CASRADRGSGQPQHF. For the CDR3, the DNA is TGTGCCAGCAGAGCCGACAGGGGGTCCGGTCAGCCCCAGCATTTT.

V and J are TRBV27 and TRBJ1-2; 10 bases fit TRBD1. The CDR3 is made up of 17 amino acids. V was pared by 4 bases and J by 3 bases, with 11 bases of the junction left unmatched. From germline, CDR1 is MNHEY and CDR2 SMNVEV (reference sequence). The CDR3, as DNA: TGTGCCAGCAGTTCAAGACAGGGGGCGGGACGACACTATGGCTACACCTTC. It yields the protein CASSSRQGAGRHYGYTF.

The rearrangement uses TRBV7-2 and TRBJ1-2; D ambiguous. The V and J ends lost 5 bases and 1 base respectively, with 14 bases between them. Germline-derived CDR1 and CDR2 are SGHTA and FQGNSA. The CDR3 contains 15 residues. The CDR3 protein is CASSPRTARNYGYTF. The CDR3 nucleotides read TGTGCCAGCAGCCCGAGGACTGCCCGTAACTATGGCTACACCTTC.

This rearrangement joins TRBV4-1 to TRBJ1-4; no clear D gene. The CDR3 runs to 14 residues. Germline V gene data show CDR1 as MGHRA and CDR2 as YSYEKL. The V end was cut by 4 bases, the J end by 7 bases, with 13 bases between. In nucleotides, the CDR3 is TGCGCCAGCAGCCGAATTATGATCAGTGAAAAACTGTTTTTT. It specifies CASSRIMISEKLFF.

As DNA, the CDR3 is TGTGCCAGCAGTTTCAGGCCAGGGGGGGAAAAACTGTTTTTT. This encodes CASSFRPGGEKLFF. The chain couples TRBV28 to TRBJ1-4, with 7 bases matching TRBD1. Losses at the gene ends were 3 bases for V and 8 bases for J; bases not matched to a gene: 6. Germline loops: CDR1 MDHEN, CDR2 SYDVKM. CDR3 length: 14 residues.

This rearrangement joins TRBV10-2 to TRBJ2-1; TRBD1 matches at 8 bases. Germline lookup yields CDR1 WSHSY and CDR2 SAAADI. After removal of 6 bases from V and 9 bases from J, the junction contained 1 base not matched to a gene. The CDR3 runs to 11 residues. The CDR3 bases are TGCGCCAGCAGGGGGACAGGTGAGCAGTTCTTC. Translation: CASRGTGEQFF.

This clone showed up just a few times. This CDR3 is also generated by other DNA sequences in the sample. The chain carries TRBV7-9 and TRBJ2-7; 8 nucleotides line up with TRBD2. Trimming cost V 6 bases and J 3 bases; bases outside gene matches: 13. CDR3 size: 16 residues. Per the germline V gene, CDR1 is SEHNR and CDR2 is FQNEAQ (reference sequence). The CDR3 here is CASSIFSGGTNYEQYF. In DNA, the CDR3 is TGTGCCAGCAGTATTTTCTCGGGGGGGACAAACTACGAGCAGTACTTC.

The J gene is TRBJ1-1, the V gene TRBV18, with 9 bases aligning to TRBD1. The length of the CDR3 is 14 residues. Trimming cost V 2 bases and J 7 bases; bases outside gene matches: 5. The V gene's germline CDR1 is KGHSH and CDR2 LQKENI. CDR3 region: CASSPVGQGDEAFF. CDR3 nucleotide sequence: TGTGCCAGCTCACCAGTGGGACAGGGAGATGAAGCTTTCTTT.

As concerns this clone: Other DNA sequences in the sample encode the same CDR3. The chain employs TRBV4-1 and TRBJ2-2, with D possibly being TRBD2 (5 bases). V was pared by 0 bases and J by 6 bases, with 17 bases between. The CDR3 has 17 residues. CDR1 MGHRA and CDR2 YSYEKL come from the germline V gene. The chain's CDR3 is CASSQDLLGVPSGELFF. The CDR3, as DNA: TGCGCCAGCAGCCAAGACCTTCTGGGAGTTCCATCCGGGGAGCTGTTTTTT.

The CDR3 loop is CASSLLSAGADTQYF. For the CDR3, the DNA is TGTGCCAGCTCTTTACTCTCGGCAGGCGCAGATACGCAGTATTTT. The chain joins TRBV27 to TRBJ2-3; D is undetermined. Trimming pared 8 bases from V and 4 bases from J, leaving 19 bases between. In germline, CDR1 is MNHEY, CDR2 SMNVEV (reference sequence). This CDR3 comprises 15 residues.

CDR3: CASSLGVAGGFYEQYF. DNA for the CDR3: TGTGCCAGCAGCTTAGGGGTAGCGGGGGGGTTCTACGAGCAGTACTTC. This chain joins TRBV7-2 and TRBJ2-7; 11 bases line up with TRBD2. Germline CDR1 is SGHTA and CDR2 is FQGNSA. The CDR3 spans 16 residues. J gave up 3 bases and V 1 base, and 5 bases lay outside the gene matches.

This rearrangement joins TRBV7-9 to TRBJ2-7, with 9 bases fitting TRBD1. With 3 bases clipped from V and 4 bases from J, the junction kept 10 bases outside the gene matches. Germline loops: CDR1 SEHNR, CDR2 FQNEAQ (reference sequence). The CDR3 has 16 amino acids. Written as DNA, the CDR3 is TGTGCCAGCAGCTTTATGTTGGGACAGGGCCCATACGAGCAGTACTTC. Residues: CASSFMLGQGPYEQYF.

The CDR3 sequence is CASSWGGTGGDGDTQYF. The CDR3 DNA sequence: TGTGCCAGCAGCTGGGGGGGAACAGGGGGCGATGGAGATACGCAGTATTTT. The J gene is TRBJ2-3, the V gene TRBV5-8; 9 bases are shared with TRBD1. The CDR3 is 17 amino acids. Germline loops: CDR1 SGHTS, CDR2 YDEGEE. The V segment lost 3 bases and the J segment 5 bases; nucleotides outside the gene matches: 13. Together with reference TRBV5-8 and TRBJ2-3, the CDR3 gives the full variable domain: EAGVTQSPTHLIKTRGQQATLRCSPISGHTSVYWYQQALGLGLQFLLWYDEGEERNRGNFPPRFSGRQFPNYSSELNVNALELEDSALYLCASSWGGTGGDGDTQYFGPGTRLTVL.

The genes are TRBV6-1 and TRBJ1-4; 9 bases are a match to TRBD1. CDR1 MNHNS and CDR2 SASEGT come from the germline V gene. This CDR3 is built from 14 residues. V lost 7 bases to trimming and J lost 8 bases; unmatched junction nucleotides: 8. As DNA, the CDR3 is TGTGCCAGCATGCGAGACAGGGGGGACGAAAAACTGTTTTTT. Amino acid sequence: CASMRDRGDEKLFF.

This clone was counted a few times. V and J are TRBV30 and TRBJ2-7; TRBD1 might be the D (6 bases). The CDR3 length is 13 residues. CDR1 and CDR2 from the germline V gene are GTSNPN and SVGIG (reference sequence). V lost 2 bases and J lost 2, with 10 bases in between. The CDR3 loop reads CAWSNRAPYEQYF. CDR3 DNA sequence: TGTGCCTGGAGTAACAGGGCTCCCTACGAGCAGTACTTC.

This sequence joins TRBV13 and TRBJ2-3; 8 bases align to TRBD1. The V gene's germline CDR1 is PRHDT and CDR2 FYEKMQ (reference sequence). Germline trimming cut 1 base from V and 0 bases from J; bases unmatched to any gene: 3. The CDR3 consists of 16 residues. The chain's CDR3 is CASSLERQGSTDTQYF. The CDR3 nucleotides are TGTGCCAGCAGCTTAGAAAGACAGGGGAGCACAGATACGCAGTATTTT.

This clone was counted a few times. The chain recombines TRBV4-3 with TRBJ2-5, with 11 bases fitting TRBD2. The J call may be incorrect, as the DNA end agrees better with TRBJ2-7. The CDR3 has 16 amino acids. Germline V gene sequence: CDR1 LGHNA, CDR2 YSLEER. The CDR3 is CASSPGTSGSSYEQYF. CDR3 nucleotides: TGCGCCAGCAGCCCCGGTACTAGCGGGAGCTCCTACGAGCAGTACTTC.

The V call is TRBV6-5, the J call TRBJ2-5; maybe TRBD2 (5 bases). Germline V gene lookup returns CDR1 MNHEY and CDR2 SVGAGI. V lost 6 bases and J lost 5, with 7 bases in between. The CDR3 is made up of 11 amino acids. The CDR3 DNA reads TGTGCCAGCAGAACGGGGGAGACCCAGTACTTC. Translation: CASRTGETQYF.

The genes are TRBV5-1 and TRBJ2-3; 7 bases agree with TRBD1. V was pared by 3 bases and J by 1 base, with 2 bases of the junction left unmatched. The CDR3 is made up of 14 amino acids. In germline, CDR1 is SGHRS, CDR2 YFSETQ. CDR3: CASSYRGGTDTQYF. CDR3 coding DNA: TGCGCCAGCAGCTACAGGGGAGGCACAGATACGCAGTATTTT.

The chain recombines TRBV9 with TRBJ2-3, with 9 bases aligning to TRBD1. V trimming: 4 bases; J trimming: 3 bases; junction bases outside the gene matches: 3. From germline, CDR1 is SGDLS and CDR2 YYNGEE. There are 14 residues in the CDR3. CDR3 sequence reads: CASSPGQGTDTQYF. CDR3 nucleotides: TGTGCCAGCAGCCCGGGACAGGGAACAGATACGCAGTATTTT.

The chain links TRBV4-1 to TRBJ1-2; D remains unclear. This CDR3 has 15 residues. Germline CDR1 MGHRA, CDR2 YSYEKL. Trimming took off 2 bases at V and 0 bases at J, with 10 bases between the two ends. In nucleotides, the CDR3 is TGCGCCAGCAGCCAATCCCGGGGAGCTAACTATGGCTACACCTTC. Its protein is CASSQSRGANYGYTF.

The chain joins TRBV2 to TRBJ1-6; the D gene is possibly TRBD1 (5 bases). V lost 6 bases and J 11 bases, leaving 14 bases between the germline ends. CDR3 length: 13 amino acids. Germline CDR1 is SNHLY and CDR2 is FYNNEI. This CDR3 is CASRGGTYAPLHF. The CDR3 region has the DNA TGTGCCAGCAGGGGAGGGACCTATGCACCCCTCCACTTT.

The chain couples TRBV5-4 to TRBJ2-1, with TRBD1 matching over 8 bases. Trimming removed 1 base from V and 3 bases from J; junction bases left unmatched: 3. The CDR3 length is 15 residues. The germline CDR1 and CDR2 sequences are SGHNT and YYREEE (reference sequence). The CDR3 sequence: CASSLYRGDYNEQFF. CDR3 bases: TGTGCCAGCAGCTTGTACAGGGGGGACTACAATGAGCAGTTCTTC.

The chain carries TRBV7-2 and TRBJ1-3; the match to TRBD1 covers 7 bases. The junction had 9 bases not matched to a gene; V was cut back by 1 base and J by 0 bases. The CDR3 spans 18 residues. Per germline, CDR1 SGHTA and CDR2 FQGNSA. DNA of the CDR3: TGTGCCAGCAGCTTAGACCCAAGACAGGGAGTCTCTGGAAACACCATATATTTT. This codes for CASSLDPRQGVSGNTIYF.

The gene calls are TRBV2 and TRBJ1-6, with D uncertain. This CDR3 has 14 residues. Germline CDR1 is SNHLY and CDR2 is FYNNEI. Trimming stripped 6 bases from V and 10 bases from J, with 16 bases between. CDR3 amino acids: CASRLKRVESPLHF. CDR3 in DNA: TGTGCCAGCAGGCTGAAGAGGGTGGAATCACCCCTCCACTTT.